The clone carrying this T cell receptor (beta chain) is a singleton in its sample. Methods used by the authors: Scientists estimated how many nucleated cells there were by amplifying reference gene primers. Assay used: immunoSEQ multiplex PCR; TCRdb lists only in-frame clones, some missing. The V and J calls and clone size come from that table; D and trimming were worked out from the DNA. Among around 21,000 clones listed, about 87% were seen once. This entry belongs to a study of blood T cell repertoires in COVID-19. Background on the study: Some COVID-19 samples were acute and others convalescent; all came from the United States, Italy and Spain. PBMCs, B-cell-depleted T cells, or T cells provided the cDNA or gDNA that made up the material.

The germline V gene encodes CDR1 SGHDT and CDR2 YYEEEE. The CDR3 is 17 amino acids. The germline V and J ends were trimmed by 0 bases and 4 bases, with 19 bases remaining between them. This TCR was recovered from a woman older than 75 with active COVID-19. Specimen: peripheral blood. The chain carries TRBV5-6 and TRBJ2-5; maybe TRBD1 (6 bases). CDR3 region: CASSLGTANPGGETQYF. The CDR3 DNA sequence: TGTGCCAGCAGCTTGGGGACAGCAAACCCCGGTGGAGAGACCCAGTACTTC.